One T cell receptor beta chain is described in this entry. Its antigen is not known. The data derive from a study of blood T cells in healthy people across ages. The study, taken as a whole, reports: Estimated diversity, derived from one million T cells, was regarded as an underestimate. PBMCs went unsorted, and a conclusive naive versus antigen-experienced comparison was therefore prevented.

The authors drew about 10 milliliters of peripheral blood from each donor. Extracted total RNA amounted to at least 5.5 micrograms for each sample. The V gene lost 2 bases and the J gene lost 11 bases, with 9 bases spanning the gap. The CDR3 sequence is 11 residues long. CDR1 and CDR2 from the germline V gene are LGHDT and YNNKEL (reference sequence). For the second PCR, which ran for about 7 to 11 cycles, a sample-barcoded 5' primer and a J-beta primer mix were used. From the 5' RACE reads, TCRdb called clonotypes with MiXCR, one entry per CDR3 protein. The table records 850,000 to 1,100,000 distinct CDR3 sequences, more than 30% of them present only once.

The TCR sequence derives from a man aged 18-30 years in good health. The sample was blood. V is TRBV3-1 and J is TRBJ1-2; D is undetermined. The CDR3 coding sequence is TGTGCCAGCAGCCAAAGCCGATGGTACACCTTC. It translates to CASSQSRWYTF.